This T cell receptor beta chain comes out of a study of blood T cell repertoires in COVID-19. Looking at the study overall: T cells, B-cell-depleted T cells, or PBMCs provided the cDNA or gDNA that served as material.

This clone has a single count. TCRdb keeps only in-frame clones here, not all; method: immunoSEQ multiplex PCR. Seen here are roughly 160,000 clones, roughly 93% observed once, and the top ten hold approximately 4.6%. CDR1 is MNHEY and CDR2 is SVGAGI in the germline V gene. The CDR3 runs to 14 residues. Trimming pared 7 bases from V and 0 bases from J, leaving 7 bases between. The chain recombines TRBV6-5 with TRBJ1-6, with TRBD1 as a possible D gene (5 bases). The sequence derives from a man aged 18 to 29 with COVID-19, enrolled during active disease. The sequencing input was peripheral blood. CDR3: CASTQGSYNSPLHF. The DNA for the CDR3 is TGTGCCAGCACCCAGGGCTCCTATAATTCACCCCTCCACTTT.